This TCR beta chain was identified in a study of blood T cell repertoires in COVID-19. Study details: The United States, Italy and Spain supplied acute and convalescent COVID-19 samples. T cells, B-cell-depleted T cells, or PBMCs provided the cDNA or gDNA that served as material.

Per the original methods: Amplifying reference gene primers gave estimates of nucleated cell counts. Here immunoSEQ multiplex PCR was the method, and the copy in TCRdb shows in-frame clones only, minus some. D and trimming were read from the DNA, whereas the V and J calls and clone size are those reported in that table. Here the sample spans about 52,000 clones, around 86% being singletons. Looked up from germline, CDR1 is KGHSH and CDR2 is LQKENI. The trim removed 1 base at V and 4 bases at J, leaving 6 bases unmatched. The CDR3 covers 16 residues. V is TRBV18 and J is TRBJ2-5, with 10 bases matching TRBD2. The sequenced sample consisted of peripheral blood. The sequence derives from a man between 65 and 85 years old with active COVID-19. The CDR3 DNA is TGTGCCAGCTCACCACGAAGCGGGGGGGCTCGAGAGACCCAGTACTTC. It specifies CASSPRSGGARETQYF.